One and the same sample provided the 17 T cell receptor beta chains below, sequenced in a study of PD-1 blockade in classical Hodgkin lymphoma. The patients all showed relapse after autologous stem cell transplantation, while their brentuximab vedotin exposure varied. Generated by immunoSEQ multiplex PCR, the TCRdb table keeps only in-frame clones and is missing some. This sample has 10,000 to 14,000 clones, with 70% to 85% found just once. This sample comprised peripheral blood mononuclear cells (PBMCs), obtained before the second cycle of nivolumab. These receptors came from a human donor with classical Hodgkin lymphoma.

The V and J genes are TRBV7-9 and TRBJ2-1; TRBD1 agrees at 7 bases. Germline V lookup: CDR1 SEHNR, CDR2 FQNEAQ (reference sequence). The CDR3 has 15 residues. V shed 2 bases and J 8 bases; nucleotides not matched to a gene: 9. CDR3 nucleotides: TGTGCCAGCAGCTTAATAGACAGGGTAGCTGATGAGCAGTTCTTC. Amino acids: CASSLIDRVADEQFF.

V is TRBV6-6 and J is TRBJ2-1; 15 bases are shared with TRBD2. The V gene's germline CDR1 is MNHNY and CDR2 SVGAGI (reference sequence). The CDR3 has 15 amino acids. Trimming removed 1 base from V and 15 bases from J; junction bases left unmatched: 7. The DNA for the CDR3 is TGTGCCAGCAGTTACTTGGGACTAGCGGGAGGTAGGGGGTTCTTC. It yields the protein CASSYLGLAGGRGFF.

The genes are TRBV30 and TRBJ1-1; 10 bases are a match to TRBD1. The junction had 4 bases not matched to a gene; V was cut back by 0 bases and J by 6 bases. CDR1 and CDR2 from the germline V gene are GTSNPN and SVGIG (reference sequence). The CDR3 extends over 14 amino acids. The CDR3 bases are TGTGCCTGGAGTGTAGGGACAGGGGCCGCTGAAGCTTTCTTT. Protein sequence: CAWSVGTGAAEAFF. The whole variable domain, remainder taken from reference TRBV30 and TRBJ1-1, is SQTIHQWPATLVQPVGSPLSLECTVEGTSNPNLYWYRQAAGRGLQLLFYSVGIGQISSEVPQNLSASRPQDRQFILSSKKLLLSDSGFYLCAWSVGTGAAEAFFGQGTRLTVV.

The chain uses TRBV5-1 and TRBJ2-7; 9 bases are a match to TRBD1. CDR1 and CDR2 (germline): SGHRS, YFSETQ. Trimming at V came to 4 bases and at J to 3 bases, leaving 5 bases not matched to a gene. CDR3 length: 14 residues. The CDR3 DNA is TGCGCCAGCAGCACCGGGACAGGGCTCTACGAGCAGTACTTC. It translates to CASSTGTGLYEQYF. Complete variable domain (other parts from reference TRBV5-1 and TRBJ2-7): KAGVTQTPRYLIKTRGQQVTLSCSPISGHRSVSWYQQTPGQGLQFLFEYFSETQRNKGNFPGRFSGRQFSNSRSEMNVSTLELGDSALYLCASSTGTGLYEQYFGPGTRLTVT.

The table lists this clone with a count of one. The chain couples TRBV7-9 to TRBJ2-7, with 11 positions matching TRBD1. V was clipped by 4 bases and J by 5 bases; unmatched bases: 7. This CDR3 is built from 15 residues. The germline gives CDR1 SEHNR, CDR2 FQNEAQ (reference sequence). The CDR3 bases are TGTGCCAGCAGCTCCGGACAGGGGGCTTTCGACGAGCAGTACTTC. Translated, it gives CASSSGQGAFDEQYF.

This chain connects TRBV19 to TRBJ1-5; D is perhaps TRBD1 (5 bases). The CDR3 is 14 residues long. Germline CDR1 LNHDA, CDR2 SQIVND (reference sequence). The V gene lost 7 bases and the J gene lost 10 bases, with 20 bases spanning the gap. DNA of the CDR3: TGTGCCAGTACATCCTGGGGGGAGAGGCATCCCCAGCATTTT. Its translation is CASTSWGERHPQHF. The full variable domain, completed using reference TRBV19 and TRBJ1-5, is DGGITQSPKYLFRKEGQNVTLSCEQNLNHDAMYWYRQDPGQGLRLIYYSQIVNDFQKGDIAEGYSVSREKKESFPLTVTSAQKNPTAFYLCASTSWGERHPQHFGDGTRLSIL.

The CDR3, as DNA: TGTGCCAGCAGTTTCGGACAGTACGAGCAGTACTTC. This gives the protein CASSFGQYEQYF. V is TRBV27 and J is TRBJ2-7; D perhaps matches TRBD1 (6 bases). CDR1 is MNHEY, CDR2 SMNVEV, per germline (reference sequence). Trimming took off 3 bases at V and 4 bases at J, with 7 bases between the two ends. This CDR3 region has 12 residues.

The genes are TRBV28 and TRBJ2-5; D is ambiguous. TRBJ2-7 matches the DNA end more closely, so the J call is doubtful. The CDR3 spans 16 residues. Per germline, CDR1 MDHEN and CDR2 SYDVKM. The CDR3 bases are TGTGCCAGCAGTTTGATTTCTACGTCAGCAACCTACGAGCAGTACTTC. Translated, it gives CASSLISTSATYEQYF.

Comment on this clone: Other DNA sequences from this sample encode an identical CDR3 as well. The J gene is TRBJ2-1, the V gene TRBV30; no clear D gene. Trimming removed 3 bases from V and 4 bases from J, with 4 bases in between. Germline-derived CDR1 and CDR2 are GTSNPN and SVGIG (reference sequence). This CDR3 contains 11 residues. The CDR3 here is CAWRGYNEQFF. In DNA, the CDR3 is TGTGCCTGGAGGGGGTACAATGAGCAGTTCTTC.

This clone was observed once. The chain links TRBV27 to TRBJ2-7, with D perhaps matching TRBD2 (7 bases). From germline, CDR1 is MNHEY and CDR2 SMNVEV (reference sequence). CDR3 length equals 17 residues. The ends were cut back, 2 bases at V and 0 bases at J, with 17 bases in the middle. The CDR3, as DNA: TGTGCCAGCAGTTTAATAGGGGGGGCAGGGGTCTCCTACGAGCAGTACTTC. Amino acids: CASSLIGGAGVSYEQYF.

This sequence joins TRBV7-8 and TRBJ1-1; D unclear. Germline V gene lookup returns CDR1 SGHVS and CDR2 FQNEAQ. The CDR3 sequence is 14 residues long. V dropped 5 bases and J dropped 11 bases, with 21 bases sitting between them. CDR3 in amino acids: CASSTRTSLAGAFF. As DNA, the CDR3 is TGTGCCAGCAGCACCCGTACCTCCCTCGCGGGGGCTTTCTTT.

In DNA form, the CDR3 reads TGCGCCAGCAGCCTCTCCGGGACCGCGCCCTACGAGCAGTACTTC. Translated, it gives CASSLSGTAPYEQYF. The chain joins TRBV4-1 to TRBJ2-5; tentatively, D is TRBD1 or TRBD2 (5 bases each). The DNA matches TRBJ2-7 better at its end, which makes the J call doubtful. Germline-derived CDR1 and CDR2 are MGHRA and YSYEKL. The CDR3 has 15 residues.

This clone was counted only a few times. This chain joins TRBV4-1 and TRBJ1-4, with a possible D match to TRBD1 (5 bases). Trimming shortened V by 4 bases and J by 2 bases, and 11 bases separated the two germline ends. The CDR3 length is 15 residues. Per the germline V gene, CDR1 is MGHRA and CDR2 is YSYEKL. The CDR3 loop is CASSLRGATNEKLFF. CDR3 nucleotide sequence: TGCGCCAGCAGCCTAAGGGGCGCTACTAATGAAAAACTGTTTTTT.

The chain joins TRBV5-1 to TRBJ2-3; D may be TRBD1 (5 bases). CDR1 is SGHRS and CDR2 is YFSETQ in the germline V gene. This CDR3 comprises 17 residues. Trimming cost V 0 bases and J 2 bases, with 16 bases left between them. The CDR3 DNA reads as TGCGCCAGCAGCTTGGCCGCGGTAGGGGTAGACACAGATACGCAGTATTTT. Protein sequence: CASSLAAVGVDTDTQYF.

The chain combines TRBV18 with TRBJ2-3, with TRBD2 matching over 7 bases. This CDR3 has 14 residues. Germline V gene data show CDR1 as KGHSH and CDR2 as LQKENI. V shed 3 bases and J 1 base; nucleotides not matched to a gene: 1. Here the CDR3 reads CASSPGRGTDTQYF. CDR3 bases: TGTGCCAGCTCACCGGGGAGGGGCACAGATACGCAGTATTTT.

This clone came up once. This chain uses TRBV6-5 with TRBJ2-7; 13 bases are a match to TRBD2. There are 15 residues in the CDR3. After removal of 4 bases from V and 2 bases from J, the junction contained 2 bases not matched to a gene. CDR1 and CDR2 from the germline V gene are MNHEY and SVGAGI. In DNA, the CDR3 is TGTGCCAGCAGTTCCGGACTAGCGGGAGCCTACGAGCAGTACTTC. This codes for CASSSGLAGAYEQYF.

The chain is built from TRBV9 and TRBJ2-2; TRBD1 might be the D (6 bases). The CDR3 totals 16 residues. The germline CDR1 and CDR2 sequences are SGDLS and YYNGEE. V gave up 7 bases and J gave up 2 bases, with 18 bases separating them. The CDR3 protein is CASHTGKKANTGELFF. The CDR3 nucleotides are TGTGCCAGCCATACAGGGAAGAAAGCCAACACCGGGGAGCTGTTTTTT.